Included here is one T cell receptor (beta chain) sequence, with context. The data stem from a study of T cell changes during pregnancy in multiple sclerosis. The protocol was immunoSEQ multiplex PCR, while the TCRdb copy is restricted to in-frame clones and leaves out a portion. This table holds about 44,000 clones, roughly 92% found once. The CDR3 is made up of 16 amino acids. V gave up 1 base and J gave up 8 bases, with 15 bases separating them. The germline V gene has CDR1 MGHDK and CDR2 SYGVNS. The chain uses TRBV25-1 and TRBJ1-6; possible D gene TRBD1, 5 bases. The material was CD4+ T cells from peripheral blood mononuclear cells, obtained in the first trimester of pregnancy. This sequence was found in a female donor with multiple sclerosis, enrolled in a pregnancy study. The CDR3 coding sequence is TGTGCCAGCAGTGAATCTCGTCGACAGTTTTATTCACCCCTCCACTTT. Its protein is CASSESRRQFYSPLHF.